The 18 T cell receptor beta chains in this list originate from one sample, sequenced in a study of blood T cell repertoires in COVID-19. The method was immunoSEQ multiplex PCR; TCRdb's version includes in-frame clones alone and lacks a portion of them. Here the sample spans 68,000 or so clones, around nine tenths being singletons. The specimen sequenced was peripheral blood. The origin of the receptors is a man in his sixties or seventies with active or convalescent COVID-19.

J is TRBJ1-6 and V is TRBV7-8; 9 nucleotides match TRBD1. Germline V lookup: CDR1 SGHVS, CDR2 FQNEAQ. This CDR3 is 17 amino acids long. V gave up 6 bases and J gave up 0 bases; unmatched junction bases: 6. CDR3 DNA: TGTGCCAGCAGTCTACAGGGGGCCATCTCCTATAATTCACCCCTCCACTTT. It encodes CASSLQGAISYNSPLHF.

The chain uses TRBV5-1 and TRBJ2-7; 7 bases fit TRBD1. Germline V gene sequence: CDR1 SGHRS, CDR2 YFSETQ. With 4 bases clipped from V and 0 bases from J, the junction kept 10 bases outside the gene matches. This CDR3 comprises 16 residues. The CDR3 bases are TGCGCCAGCAGCGTCACAGGGGACCTGAGCTCCTACGAGCAGTACTTC. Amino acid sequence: CASSVTGDLSSYEQYF.

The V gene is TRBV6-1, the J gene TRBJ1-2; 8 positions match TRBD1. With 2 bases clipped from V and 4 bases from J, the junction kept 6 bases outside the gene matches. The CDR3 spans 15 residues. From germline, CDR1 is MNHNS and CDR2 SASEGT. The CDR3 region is CASSEYRGSSYGYTF. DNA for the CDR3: TGTGCCAGCAGTGAATACAGGGGGAGCAGCTATGGCTACACCTTC.

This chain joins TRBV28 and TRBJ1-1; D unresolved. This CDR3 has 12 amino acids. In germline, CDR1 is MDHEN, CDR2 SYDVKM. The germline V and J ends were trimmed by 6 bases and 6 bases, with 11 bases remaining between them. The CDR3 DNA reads TGTGCCAGCAGGACACTTCGCGCTGAAGCTTTCTTT. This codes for CASRTLRAEAFF.

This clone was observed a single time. CDR3 sequence reads: CASSSFRGPGNTIYF. As DNA, the CDR3 is TGTGCCAGCAGTTCCTTCAGGGGGCCTGGAAACACCATATATTTT. This sequence joins TRBV27 and TRBJ1-3; 8 bases are shared with TRBD1. Unmatched junction bases numbered 4, after V lost 4 bases and J lost 2 bases. CDR1 MNHEY and CDR2 SMNVEV come from the germline V gene (reference sequence). CDR3 length equals 15 residues.

CDR3 nucleotides: TGTGCCAGCAGTTTTCCGTCGGATGAGCAGTTCTTC. Translated: CASSFPSDEQFF. The V gene is TRBV28, the J gene TRBJ2-1; D is uncertain. Germline CDR1 and CDR2: MDHEN and SYDVKM. V was shortened by 3 bases and J by 8 bases, with 8 bases between the two germline ends. This CDR3 spans 12 amino acids. Combining the CDR3 with reference TRBV28 and TRBJ2-1 gives the whole variable domain DVKVTQSSRYLVKRTGEKVFLECVQDMDHENMFWYRQDPGLGLRLIYFSYDVKMKEKGDIPEGYSVSREKKERFSLILESASTNQTSMYLCASSFPSDEQFFGPGTRLTVL.

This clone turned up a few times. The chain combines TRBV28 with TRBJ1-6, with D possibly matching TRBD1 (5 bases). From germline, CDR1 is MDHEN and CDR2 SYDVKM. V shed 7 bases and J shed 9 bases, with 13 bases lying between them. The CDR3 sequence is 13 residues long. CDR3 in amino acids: CASIRGEGSPLHF. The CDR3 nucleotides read TGTGCCAGCATCAGAGGGGAGGGTTCACCCCTCCACTTT.

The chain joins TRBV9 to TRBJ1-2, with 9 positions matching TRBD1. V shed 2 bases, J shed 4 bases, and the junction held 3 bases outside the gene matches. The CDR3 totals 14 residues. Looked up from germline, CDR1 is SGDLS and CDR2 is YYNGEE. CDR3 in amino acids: CASSVDRGLYGYTF. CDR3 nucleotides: TGTGCCAGCAGCGTGGACAGGGGCCTCTATGGCTACACCTTC.

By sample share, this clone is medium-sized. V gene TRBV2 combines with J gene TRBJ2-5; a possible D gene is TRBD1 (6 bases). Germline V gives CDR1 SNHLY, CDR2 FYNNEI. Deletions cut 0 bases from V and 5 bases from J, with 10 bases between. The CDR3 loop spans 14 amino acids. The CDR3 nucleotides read TGTGCCAGCAGTGAAGCGTCTAGGGGGGAGACCCAGTACTTC. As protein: CASSEASRGETQYF.

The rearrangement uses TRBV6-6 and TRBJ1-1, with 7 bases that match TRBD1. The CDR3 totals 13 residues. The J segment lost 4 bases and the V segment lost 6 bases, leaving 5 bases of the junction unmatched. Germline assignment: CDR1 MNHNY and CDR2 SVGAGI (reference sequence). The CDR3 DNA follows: TGTGCCAGCAGCGACAGGGAAAGCACTGAAGCTTTCTTT. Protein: CASSDRESTEAFF.

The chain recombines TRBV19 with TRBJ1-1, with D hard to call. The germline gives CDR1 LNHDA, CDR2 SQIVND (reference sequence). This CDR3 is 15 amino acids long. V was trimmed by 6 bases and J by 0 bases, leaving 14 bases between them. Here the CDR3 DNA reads TGTGCCAGTAGGGGAGGGAAGATCATGAACACTGAAGCTTTCTTT. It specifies CASRGGKIMNTEAFF.

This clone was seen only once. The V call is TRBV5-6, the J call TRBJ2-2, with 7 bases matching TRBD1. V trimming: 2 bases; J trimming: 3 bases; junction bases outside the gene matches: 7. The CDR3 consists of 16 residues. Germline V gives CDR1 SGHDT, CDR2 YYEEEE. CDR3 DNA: TGTGCCAGCAGCTTTAGGACAGGAACGTACACCGGGGAGCTGTTTTTT. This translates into CASSFRTGTYTGELFF.

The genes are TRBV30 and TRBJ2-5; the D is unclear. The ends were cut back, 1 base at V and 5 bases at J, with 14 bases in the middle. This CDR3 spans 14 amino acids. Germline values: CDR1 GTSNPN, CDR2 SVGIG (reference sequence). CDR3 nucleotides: TGTGCCTGGAGTGGCGGCAGCCTCGGCGAGACCCAGTACTTC. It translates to CAWSGGSLGETQYF.

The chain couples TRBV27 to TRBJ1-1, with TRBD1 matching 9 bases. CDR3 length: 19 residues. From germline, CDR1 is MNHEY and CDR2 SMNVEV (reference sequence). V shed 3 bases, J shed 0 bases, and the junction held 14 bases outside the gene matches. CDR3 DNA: TGTGCCAGCAGTTTGAGACAGGGGGGTCGGCGGCCCTTGAACACTGAAGCTTTCTTT. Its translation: CASSLRQGGRRPLNTEAFF.

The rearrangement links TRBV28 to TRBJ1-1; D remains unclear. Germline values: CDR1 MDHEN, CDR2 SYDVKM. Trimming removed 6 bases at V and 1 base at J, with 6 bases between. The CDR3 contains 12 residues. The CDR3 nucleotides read TGTGCCAGCAGGCTCAGGAACACTGAAGCTTTCTTT. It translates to CASRLRNTEAFF.

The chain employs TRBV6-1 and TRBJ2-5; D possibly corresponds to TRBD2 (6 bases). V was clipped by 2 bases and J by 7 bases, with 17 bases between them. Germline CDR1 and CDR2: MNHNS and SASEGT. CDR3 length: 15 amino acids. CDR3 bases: TGTGCCAGCAGTGAAATAATAGACACCGGGGGGACCCAGTACTTC. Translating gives CASSEIIDTGGTQYF.

The CDR3 spells CASSLRQAPVTQYF. CDR3 sequence (DNA): TGTGCCAGCAGCTTGAGGCAGGCCCCAGTTACGCAGTATTTT. This sequence joins TRBV5-8 and TRBJ2-3; no clear D. From germline, CDR1 is SGHTS and CDR2 YDEGEE. The CDR3 covers 14 residues. V dropped 1 base and J dropped 8 bases, with 14 bases sitting between them.

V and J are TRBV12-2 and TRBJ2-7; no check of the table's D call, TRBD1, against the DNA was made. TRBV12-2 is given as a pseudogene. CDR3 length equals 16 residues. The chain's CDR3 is CASRLAQGGNASEQYF. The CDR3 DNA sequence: TGTGCAAGTCGCTTAGCGCAGGGTGGGAATGCCAGCGAGCAGTACTTC.